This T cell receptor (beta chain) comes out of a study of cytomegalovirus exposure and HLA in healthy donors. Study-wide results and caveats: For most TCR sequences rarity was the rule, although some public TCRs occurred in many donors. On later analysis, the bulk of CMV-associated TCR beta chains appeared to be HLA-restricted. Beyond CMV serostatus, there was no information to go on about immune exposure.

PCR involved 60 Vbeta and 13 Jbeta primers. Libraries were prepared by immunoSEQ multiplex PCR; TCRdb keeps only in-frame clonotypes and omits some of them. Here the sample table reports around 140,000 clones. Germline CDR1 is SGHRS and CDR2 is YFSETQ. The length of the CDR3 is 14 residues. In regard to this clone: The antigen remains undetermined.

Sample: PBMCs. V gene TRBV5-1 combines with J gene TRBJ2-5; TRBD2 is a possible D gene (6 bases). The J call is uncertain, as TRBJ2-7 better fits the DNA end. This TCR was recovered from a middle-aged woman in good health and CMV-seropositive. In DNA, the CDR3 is TGCGCCAGCAGCCCAGCGGGCATCCACCACGAGCAGTACTTC. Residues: CASSPAGIHHEQYF.